Detailed here is one TCR beta chain. Its target is not known. CDR1 is SGHVS, CDR2 FQNEAQ, per germline. Trimming removed 3 bases from V and 8 bases from J, with 26 bases in between. This CDR3 is built from 18 residues. This entry comes from a study of T cells after posttransplantation cyclophosphamide. General study findings and limits: Skin or GI-infiltrating T cells shared few TRB sequences with blood. Recipient CMV seropositivity and CMV reactivation strongly tracked TRB clonality.

Cyclophosphamide on days +3 and +4 followed busulfan-fludarabine conditioning and a marrow graft. Data came from immunoSEQ multiplex PCR; TCRdb stores just in-frame clones and leaves some out. The table lists about 6,800 clones, around 90% of them singletons. The source material was PBMCs, sampled approximately 1,500 days after allogeneic stem cell transplant with posttransplant cyclophosphamide. This clonotype originated in a female patient between 50 and 60 years old who received an allogeneic stem cell transplant from a related donor, was CMV-positive, and had no GVHD. Some of these T cells may belong to the graft donor. V usage is TRBV7-8 and J usage is TRBJ1-3; no firm D call. Written as DNA, the CDR3 is TGTGCCAGCAGCTTGCGCCCCGTAGGCCAGGTCGTATGGGACACCATATATTTT. Its translation: CASSLRPVGQVVWDTIYF.